The sequence of this T cell receptor (beta chain) was determined in a study of beta chain features in type 1 diabetes. As concerns this clone: Its antigen is currently unknown.

Expressed TCRB transcripts were sequenced because the isolated RNA had all been reverse transcribed beforehand. Profiled with immunoSEQ multiplex PCR; TCRdb holds only in-frame clones, not every one. Of hundreds of thousands of clones in the sample, around an eighth were seen once. Study outcomes and limitations: There was a moderate but significant shortening of TCRB CDR3s in all four CD4+ subsets of Type 1 diabetes patients.

Sequenced input: naive CD4+ T cells from blood. The TCR originated in a man in his late teens or twenties with type 1 diabetes.

The CDR3 loop is CASTGGYNEQFF. In nucleotides, the CDR3 is TGTGCCAGCACGGGGGGTTACAATGAGCAGTTCTTC. The chain has TRBV13 and TRBJ2-1; 7 bases fit TRBD2. J lost 4 bases, V lost 7 bases, and 1 base had no gene match. Germline V gene sequence: CDR1 PRHDT, CDR2 FYEKMQ (reference sequence). The CDR3 runs to 12 residues.